These T cell receptor beta chains were read from a single sample in a study of human T cells and chemical hapten exposure. A single record per CDR3 protein comes from TCRdb applying MiXCR to the RACE reads. This repertoire shows hundreds of thousands of distinct CDR3 sequences, around 6% found once; its top ten account for more than 5.5%. Sequences were derived from whole blood, sampled in connection with sensitization to the hapten diphenylcyclopropenone (DPC). Every receptor here comes from a young woman with alopecia areata. Some clones in this sample may be carry-over from other donors' samples. The CDR3 runs from the conserved cysteine through the conserved F or W. Fields, in order: V gene, J gene, clone size, D gene, CDR3 DNA, CDR3 protein. The D gene is left open where the match is weak. Clone size appears in some rows only: once, few, many, or a class for an expanded clone.

V: TRBV3-1
J: TRBJ2-3
size: many
D: TRBD2
DNA: TGTGCCAGCAGCCAAGATTTAGCGGGAGATCGCACAGATACGCAGTATTTT
CDR3: CASSQDLAGDRTDTQYF

V: TRBV12-3/TRBV12-4
J: TRBJ1-2
size: many
D: TRBD1
DNA: TGTGCCAGCATAACAGGGGCTCCTAACTATGGCTACACCTTC
CDR3: CASITGAPNYGYTF

V: TRBV21-1
J: TRBJ1-2
size: many
D: NA
DNA: TGTGCCAGGAGGCTCCACCCTAACTATGGCTACACCTTC
CDR3: CARRLHPNYGYTF

V: TRBV20-1
J: TRBJ1-5
size: many
D: NA
DNA: TGCAGTGCTAGCGAGGAGGGCCGGCGGCGCAATCAGCCCCAGCATTTT
CDR3: CSASEEGRRRNQPQHF

V: TRBV4-2
J: TRBJ1-5
size: many
D: NA
DNA: TGTGCCAGCAGCCAAAGTTTTTCAGTAAATAGCAATCAGCCCCAGCATTTT
CDR3: CASSQSFSVNSNQPQHF

V: TRBV20-1
J: TRBJ1-1
size: many
D: NA
DNA: TGCAGTGCTGGAGGCTCAGGGGCGAAGACTGAAGCTTTCTTT
CDR3: CSAGGSGAKTEAFF

V: TRBV10-3
J: TRBJ2-3
size: NA
D: NA
DNA: TGTGCCATCAGGGGTCCGACAGATACGCAGTATTTT
CDR3: CAIRGPTDTQYF

V: TRBV5-1
J: TRBJ2-7
size: NA
D: TRBD2
DNA: TGCGCCAGCAGCTTGGCGGGGGGAGTCTCCTACGAGCAGTACTTC
CDR3: CASSLAGGVSYEQYF

V: TRBV7-9
J: TRBJ2-7
size: few
D: NA
DNA: TGTGCCAGCAGCTTGGCAGGGGCCGGAGAGCAGTACTTC
CDR3: CASSLAGAGEQYF

V: TRBV4-3
J: TRBJ1-6
size: many
D: TRBD1
DNA: TGCGCCAGCAGCCAAGTCTCGACCGGGACAGGGGTGTCACCCCTCCACTTT
CDR3: CASSQVSTGTGVSPLHF

V: TRBV4-1
J: TRBJ2-7
size: few
D: NA
DNA: TGCGCCAGCAGCCAGGGCGACTCCTACGAGCAGTACTTC
CDR3: CASSQGDSYEQYF

V: TRBV10-3
J: TRBJ2-7
size: NA
D: NA
DNA: TGTGCCATCAGTGCGAACAACGAGCAGTACTTC
CDR3: CAISANNEQYF

V: TRBV12-3/TRBV12-4
J: TRBJ2-2
size: many
D: NA
DNA: TGTGCCAGCAGTTTATCAGGGAACACCGGGGAGCTGTTTTTT
CDR3: CASSLSGNTGELFF

V: TRBV5-1
J: TRBJ1-1
size: many
D: NA
DNA: TGCGCCAGCAGCTTGGCCCCCGGGACAACGAACACTGAAGCTTTCTTT
CDR3: CASSLAPGTTNTEAFF

V: TRBV3-1
J: TRBJ1-5
size: NA
D: NA
DNA: TGTGCCAGCAGCCAAGTTCTGAATCAGCCCCAGCATTTT
CDR3: CASSQVLNQPQHF

V: TRBV6-1
J: TRBJ2-2
size: few
D: NA
DNA: TGTGCCAGCAGGGCGGCGGAAGTGTCCGGGGAGCTGTTTTTT
CDR3: CASRAAEVSGELFF

V: TRBV28
J: TRBJ1-1
size: many
D: NA
DNA: TGTGCCAGTTCTTCCTCGAACACTGAAGCTTTCTTT
CDR3: CASSSSNTEAFF

V: TRBV5-5
J: TRBJ2-4
size: NA
D: NA
DNA: TGTGCCAGCAGCTTATCGAACATTCAGTACTTC
CDR3: CASSLSNIQYF

V: TRBV21-1
J: TRBJ2-1
size: few
D: NA
DNA: TGTGCCAGATATCCGGGACTAGCAGGTAATGAGCAGTTCTTC
CDR3: CARYPGLAGNEQFF

V: TRBV5-5
J: TRBJ1-2
size: many
D: NA
DNA: TGTGCCAGCAGCTTATCCAGACAGACTAACTATGGCTACACCTTC
CDR3: CASSLSRQTNYGYTF

V: TRBV28
J: TRBJ1-5
size: medium-sized
D: NA
DNA: TGTGCCAGCAGCTTAACCCAGGGAAGCAATCAGCCCCAGCATTTT
CDR3: CASSLTQGSNQPQHF

V: TRBV15
J: TRBJ1-1
size: many
D: TRBD1
DNA: TGTGCCACCAGCAGAGGGGGAACAGGGGCTGCCACTGAAGCTTTCTTT
CDR3: CATSRGGTGAATEAFF

V: TRBV7-2
J: TRBJ2-2
size: NA
D: TRBD2
DNA: TGTGCCAGCAGCGCGCCCAAAGGACTAGCTAACACCGGGGAGCTGTTTTTT
CDR3: CASSAPKGLANTGELFF

V: TRBV20-1
J: TRBJ1-4
size: few
D: NA
DNA: TGCAGTGCTAGAGACCTCAGTGGGGGGGCAACTAATGAAAAACTGTTTTTT
CDR3: CSARDLSGGATNEKLFF

V: TRBV6-1
J: TRBJ1-2
size: NA
D: NA
DNA: TGTGCCAGCAGTGAAAGGCAGGGAGGGGGCTACACCTTC
CDR3: CASSERQGGGYTF

V: TRBV3-1
J: TRBJ1-1
size: many
D: NA
DNA: TGTGCCAGCAGCCAAGATCGTGGGGGCGAAGCTTTCTTT
CDR3: CASSQDRGGEAFF

V: TRBV20-1
J: TRBJ1-1
size: few
D: TRBD1
DNA: TGCAGTGCTCTCTCAGGGGGGACTGAGAACACTGAAGCTTTCTTT
CDR3: CSALSGGTENTEAFF